This TCR beta chain is from a study of shared clonotypes between healthy human individuals. Naive CD8 isolation took CD45RO-negative cells positively selected for CCR7 and excluded terminally differentiated effector memory CD45RA+ cells. Germline V gene data show CDR1 as SGHDT and CDR2 as YYEEEE. This CDR3 has 14 amino acids. The V end lost 3 bases, the J end lost 3 bases, and 13 bases lay between the germline ends. Here immunoSEQ multiplex PCR was the method, and the copy in TCRdb shows in-frame clones only, minus some. The table includes roughly 590,000 clones, around 95% detected once. The sample comprised naive CD8+ T cells sorted from blood. The source of this sequence is a woman aged 25 to 45 in good health. This rearrangement joins TRBV5-6 to TRBJ2-7; tentative D call: TRBD2 (6 bases). CDR3 sequence reads: CASSSGLPIYEQYF. The CDR3 nucleotides are TGTGCCAGCAGCTCGGGACTTCCCATCTACGAGCAGTACTTC.